This T cell receptor (beta chain) came from a study of shared clonotypes between healthy human individuals. CD8 cells regarded as naive lacked CD45RO, were positively chosen for CCR7, and omitted terminally differentiated effector memory CD45RA+ cells. Study-wide findings and caveats: Several donors had around 5% of their naive CD4 clonotypes in common. Compared with clonotypes that all four donors shared, non-shared clonotypes had lower generation probabilities. The small donor group covered limited genetic and exposure diversity.

Profiling relied on immunoSEQ multiplex PCR, and the TCRdb table lists in-frame clones only, not all of them. The sample lists roughly 2 million clones, about 95% occurring once. Concerning this clone itself: Its target is unknown.

Trimming shortened V by 4 bases and J by 5 bases, and 12 bases separated the two germline ends. The CDR3 has 14 residues. Germline V CDR1 and CDR2: MDHEN, SYDVKM. Sequenced input: naive CD8+ T cells sorted from blood. The TCR sequence derives from a man aged 18-30 years in good health. The chain links TRBV28 to TRBJ2-1; the D is unclear. In nucleotides, the CDR3 is TGTGCCAGCAGTTCCCAAGCTCTCGACAATGAGCAGTTCTTC. Translated: CASSSQALDNEQFF.